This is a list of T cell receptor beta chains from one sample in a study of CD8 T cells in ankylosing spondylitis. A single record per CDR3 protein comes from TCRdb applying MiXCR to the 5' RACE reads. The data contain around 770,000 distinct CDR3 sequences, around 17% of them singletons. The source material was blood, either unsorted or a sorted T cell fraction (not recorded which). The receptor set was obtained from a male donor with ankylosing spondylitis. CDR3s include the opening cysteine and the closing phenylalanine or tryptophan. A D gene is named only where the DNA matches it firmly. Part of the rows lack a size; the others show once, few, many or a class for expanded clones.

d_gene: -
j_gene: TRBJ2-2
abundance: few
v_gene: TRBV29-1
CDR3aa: CSATGAGELFF
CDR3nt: TGCAGCGCCACCGGGGCCGGGGAGCTGTTTTTT

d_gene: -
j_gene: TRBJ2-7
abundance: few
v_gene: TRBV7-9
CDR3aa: CASSWGRSYEQYF
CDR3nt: TGTGCCAGCAGCTGGGGGAGGTCCTACGAGCAGTACTTC

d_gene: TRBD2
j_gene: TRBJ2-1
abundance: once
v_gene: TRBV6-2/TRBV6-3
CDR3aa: CASSYSPSGSSYNEQFF
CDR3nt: TGTGCCAGCAGTTACAGTCCTAGCGGCAGCTCCTACAATGAGCAGTTCTTC

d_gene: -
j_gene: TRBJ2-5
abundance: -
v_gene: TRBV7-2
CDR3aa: CASSPASDQETQYF
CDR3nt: TGTGCCAGCAGCCCAGCCTCCGACCAAGAGACCCAGTACTTC

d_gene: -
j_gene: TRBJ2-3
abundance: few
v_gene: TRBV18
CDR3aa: CASSPPLRQQQYF
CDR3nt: TGTGCCAGCTCACCACCGCTCCGCCAACAGCAGTATTTT

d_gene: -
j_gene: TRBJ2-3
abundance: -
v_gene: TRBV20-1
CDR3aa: CSASFVEIDTQYF
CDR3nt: TGCAGTGCTAGTTTCGTAGAAATAGATACGCAGTATTTT

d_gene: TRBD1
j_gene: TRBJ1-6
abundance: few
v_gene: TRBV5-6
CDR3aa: CASSLALGQGAFDSPLHF
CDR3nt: TGTGCCAGCAGCTTGGCATTGGGGCAGGGGGCGTTTGATTCACCCCTCCACTTT

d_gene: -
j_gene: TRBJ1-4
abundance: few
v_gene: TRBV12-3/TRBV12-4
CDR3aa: CASSLRTEEKLFF
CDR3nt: TGTGCCAGCAGTTTACGGACAGAAGAAAAACTGTTTTTT

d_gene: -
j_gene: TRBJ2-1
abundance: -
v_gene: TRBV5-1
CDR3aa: CASSLVWYNEQFF
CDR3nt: TGCGCCAGCAGCTTGGTATGGTACAATGAGCAGTTCTTC

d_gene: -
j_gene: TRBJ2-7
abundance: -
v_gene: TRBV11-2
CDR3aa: CASSPLLPRVAYEQYF
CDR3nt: TGTGCCAGCAGCCCGTTACTACCCAGGGTCGCGTACGAGCAGTACTTC

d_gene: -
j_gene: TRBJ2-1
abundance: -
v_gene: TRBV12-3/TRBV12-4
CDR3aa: CASSLGTASLSYNEQFF
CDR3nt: TGTGCCAGCAGTTTAGGAACAGCTTCCCTCTCCTACAATGAGCAGTTCTTC

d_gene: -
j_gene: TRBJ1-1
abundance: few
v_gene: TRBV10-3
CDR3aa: CAISDRVQGNTEAFF
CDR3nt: TGTGCCATCAGTGACAGGGTCCAAGGGAACACTGAAGCTTTCTTT

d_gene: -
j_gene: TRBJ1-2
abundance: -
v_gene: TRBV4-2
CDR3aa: CASSQTGTLYGYTF
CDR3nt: TGTGCCAGCAGCCAAACCGGGACACTCTATGGCTACACCTTC

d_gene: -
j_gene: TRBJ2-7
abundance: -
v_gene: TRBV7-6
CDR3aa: CASSLGLGEVHEQYF
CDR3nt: TGTGCCAGCAGCTTAGGACTAGGAGAGGTCCACGAGCAGTACTTC

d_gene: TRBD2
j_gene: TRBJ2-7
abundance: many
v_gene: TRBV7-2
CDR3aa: CASSSPGTSGSQEQYF
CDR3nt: TGTGCCAGCAGCTCACCGGGGACTAGCGGGAGTCAAGAGCAGTACTTC

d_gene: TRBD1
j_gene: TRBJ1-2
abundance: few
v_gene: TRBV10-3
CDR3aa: CAISEDRGLVGYTF
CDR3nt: TGTGCCATCAGTGAGGACAGGGGGCTGGTTGGCTACACCTTC

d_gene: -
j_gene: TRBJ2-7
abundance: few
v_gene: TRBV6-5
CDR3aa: CASSYVGGLDVHEQYF
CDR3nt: TGTGCCAGCAGTTACGTCGGGGGACTGGACGTCCACGAGCAGTACTTC

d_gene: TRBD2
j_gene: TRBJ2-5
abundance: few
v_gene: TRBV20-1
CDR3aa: CSARTSGEETQYF
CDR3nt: TGCAGTGCTCGGACTAGCGGGGAAGAGACCCAGTACTTC

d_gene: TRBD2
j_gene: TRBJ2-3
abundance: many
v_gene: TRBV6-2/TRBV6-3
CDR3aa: CASSRGRDTQYF
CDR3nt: TGTGCCAGCAGTCGCGGGAGAGATACGCAGTATTTT

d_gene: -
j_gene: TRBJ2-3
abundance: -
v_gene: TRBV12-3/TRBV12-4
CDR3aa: CASSLEAGLGGMDTQYF
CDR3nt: TGTGCCAGCAGTTTAGAAGCGGGCCTTGGGGGGATGGATACGCAGTATTTT

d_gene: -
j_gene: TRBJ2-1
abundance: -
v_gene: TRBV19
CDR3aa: CASSIRDFYNEQFF
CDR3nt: TGTGCCAGTAGTATCAGGGACTTCTACAATGAGCAGTTCTTC

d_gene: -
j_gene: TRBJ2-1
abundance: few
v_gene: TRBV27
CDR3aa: CASSSPPGRGQFF
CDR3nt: TGTGCCAGCAGTTCCCCCCCAGGACGGGGGCAGTTCTTC

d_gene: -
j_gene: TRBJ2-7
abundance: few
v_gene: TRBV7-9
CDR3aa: CASSLVPGEQYF
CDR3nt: TGTGCCAGCAGCTTAGTGCCGGGCGAGCAGTACTTC

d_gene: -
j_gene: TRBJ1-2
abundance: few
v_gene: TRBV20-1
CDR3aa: CSAYVYGYTF
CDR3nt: TGCAGTGCTTATGTATATGGCTACACCTTC

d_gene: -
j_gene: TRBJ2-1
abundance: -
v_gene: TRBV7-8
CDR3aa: CASSLNTGVGLNEQFF
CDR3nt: TGTGCCAGCAGCTTAAATACGGGAGTGGGCCTTAATGAGCAGTTCTTC

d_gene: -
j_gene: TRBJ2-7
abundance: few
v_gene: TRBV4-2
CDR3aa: CASSQEYTNPTYEQYF
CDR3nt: TGTGCCAGCAGCCAAGAGTATACGAACCCGACCTACGAGCAGTACTTC

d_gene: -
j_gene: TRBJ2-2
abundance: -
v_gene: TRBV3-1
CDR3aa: CASSQVEPNTGELFF
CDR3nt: TGTGCCAGCAGCCAAGTTGAGCCTAACACCGGGGAGCTGTTTTTT

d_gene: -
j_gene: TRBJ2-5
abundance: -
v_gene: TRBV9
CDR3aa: CASSQTGTRGETQYF
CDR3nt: TGTGCCAGCAGCCAGACCGGGACGAGAGGGGAGACCCAGTACTTC

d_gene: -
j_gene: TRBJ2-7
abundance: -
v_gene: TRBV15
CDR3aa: CATSRDRAGPYEQYF
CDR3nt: TGTGCCACCAGCAGAGATCGAGCAGGGCCCTACGAGCAGTACTTC

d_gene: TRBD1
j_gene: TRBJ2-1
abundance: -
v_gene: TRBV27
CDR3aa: CASSWTGFGFDEQFF
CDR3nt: TGTGCCAGCAGTTGGACAGGGTTTGGTTTTGATGAGCAGTTCTTC

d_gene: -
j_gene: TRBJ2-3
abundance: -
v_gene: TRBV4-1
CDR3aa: CASSPQIGAITDTQYF
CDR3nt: TGCGCCAGCAGCCCGCAGATCGGGGCGATCACAGATACGCAGTATTTT

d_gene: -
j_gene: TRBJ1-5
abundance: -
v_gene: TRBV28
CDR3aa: CASRQGQSQPQHF
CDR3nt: TGTGCCAGCAGGCAGGGTCAGTCTCAGCCCCAGCATTTT

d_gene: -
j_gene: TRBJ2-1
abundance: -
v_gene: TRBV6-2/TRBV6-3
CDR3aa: CASSYSNYDSRNNEQFF
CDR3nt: TGTGCCAGCAGTTACTCGAACTACGACAGCAGAAACAATGAGCAGTTCTTC

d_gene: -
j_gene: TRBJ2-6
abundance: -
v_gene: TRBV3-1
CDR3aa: CASSQAGSSGANVLTF
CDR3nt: TGTGCCAGCAGCCAAGCAGGTTCCTCTGGGGCCAACGTCCTGACTTTC

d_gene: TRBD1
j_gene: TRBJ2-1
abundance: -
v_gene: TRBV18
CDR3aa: CASSRGPNEQFF
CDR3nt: TGTGCCAGCTCCAGGGGGCCAAATGAGCAGTTCTTC

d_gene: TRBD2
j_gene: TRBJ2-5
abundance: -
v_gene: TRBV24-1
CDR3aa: CATSDPPSGQETQYF
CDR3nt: TGTGCCACCAGTGACCCCCCTAGCGGACAAGAGACCCAGTACTTC

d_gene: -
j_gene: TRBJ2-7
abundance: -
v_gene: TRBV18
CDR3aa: CASSPGTYPDEQYF
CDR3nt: TGTGCCAGCTCTCCCGGGACGTATCCCGACGAGCAGTACTTC

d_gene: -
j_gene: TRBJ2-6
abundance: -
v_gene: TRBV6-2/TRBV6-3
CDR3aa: CASADTSGANVLTF
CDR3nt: TGTGCCAGCGCGGACACTTCTGGGGCCAACGTCCTGACTTTC

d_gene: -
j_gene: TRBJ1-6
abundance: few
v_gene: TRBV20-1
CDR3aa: CSARDRTEYNSPLHF
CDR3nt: TGCAGTGCTAGAGACCGGACAGAGTATAATTCACCCCTCCACTTT

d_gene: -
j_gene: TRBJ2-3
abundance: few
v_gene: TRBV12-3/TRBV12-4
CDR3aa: CASLPSGYDTQYF
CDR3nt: TGTGCCAGCCTCCCATCGGGGTATGATACGCAGTATTTT

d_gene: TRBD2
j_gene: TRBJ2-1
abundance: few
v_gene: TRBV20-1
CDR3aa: CSARDLLAGDYNEQFF
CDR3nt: TGCAGTGCTAGAGATCTACTAGCGGGGGACTACAATGAGCAGTTCTTC

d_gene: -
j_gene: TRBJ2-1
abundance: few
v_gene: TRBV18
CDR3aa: CASSAIDEQFF
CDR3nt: TGTGCCAGCTCAGCTATTGATGAGCAGTTCTTC

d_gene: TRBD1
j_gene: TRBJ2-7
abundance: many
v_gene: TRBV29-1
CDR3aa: CSAGTGSYEQYF
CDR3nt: TGCAGTGCTGGGACAGGGTCCTACGAGCAGTACTTC

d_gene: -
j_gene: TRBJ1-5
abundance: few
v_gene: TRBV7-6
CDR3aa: CASSPYPISNQPQHF
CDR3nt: TGTGCCAGCAGCCCGTACCCGATTAGCAATCAGCCCCAGCATTTT

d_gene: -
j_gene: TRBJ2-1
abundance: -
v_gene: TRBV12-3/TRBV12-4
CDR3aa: CASSLPPVSSYNEQFF
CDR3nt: TGTGCCAGCAGTTTACCCCCAGTAAGCTCCTACAATGAGCAGTTCTTC

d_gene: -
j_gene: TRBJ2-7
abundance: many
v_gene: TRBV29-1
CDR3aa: CSVASPNSYEQYF
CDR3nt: TGCAGCGTTGCCAGTCCCAACTCCTACGAGCAGTACTTC

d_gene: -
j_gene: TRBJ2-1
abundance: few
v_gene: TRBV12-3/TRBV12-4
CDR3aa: CASSFVLAEQFF
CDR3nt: TGTGCCAGCAGTTTTGTGCTGGCTGAGCAGTTCTTC

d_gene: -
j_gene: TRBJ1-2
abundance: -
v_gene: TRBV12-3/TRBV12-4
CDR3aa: CATTDGVNYGYTF
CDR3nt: TGTGCCACCACGGATGGGGTAAACTATGGCTACACCTTC

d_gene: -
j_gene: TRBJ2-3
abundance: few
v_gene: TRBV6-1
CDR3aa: CASSVLTDTQYF
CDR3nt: TGTGCCAGCAGTGTTTTGACAGATACGCAGTATTTT

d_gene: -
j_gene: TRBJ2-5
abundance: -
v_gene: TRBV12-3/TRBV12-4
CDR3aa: CASSLLVGGETQYF
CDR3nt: TGTGCCAGCAGTTTATTAGTGGGTGGGGAGACCCAGTACTTC

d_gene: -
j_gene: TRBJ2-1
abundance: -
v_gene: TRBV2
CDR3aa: CASSVADNEQFF
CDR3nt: TGTGCCAGCAGTGTCGCAGACAATGAGCAGTTCTTC

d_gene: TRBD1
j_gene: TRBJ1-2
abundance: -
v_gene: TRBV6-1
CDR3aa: CASSVYRGGYTF
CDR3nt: TGTGCCAGCAGTGTTTACAGGGGTGGCTACACCTTC

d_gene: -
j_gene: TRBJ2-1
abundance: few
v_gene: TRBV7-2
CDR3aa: CSSSFPHLGGTYNEQFF
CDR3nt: TGTTCCAGCAGTTTCCCTCACCTCGGGGGAACCTACAATGAGCAGTTCTTC

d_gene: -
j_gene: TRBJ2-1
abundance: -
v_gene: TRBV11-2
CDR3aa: CASSSVGQAYNEQFF
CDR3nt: TGTGCCAGCAGTTCTGTGGGACAAGCGTACAATGAGCAGTTCTTC

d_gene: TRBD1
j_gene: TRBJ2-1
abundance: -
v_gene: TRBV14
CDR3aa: CASSQSGGTGEQFF
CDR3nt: TGTGCCAGCAGCCAATCAGGGGGTACGGGTGAGCAGTTCTTC